This T cell receptor (beta chain) was sequenced for a study of T cell responses to AZD1222 COVID-19 vaccine. Study observations and caveats: The reported proportion of spike-specific TCRs targeting unmutated variant regions was nearly half. Rises in breadth and depth of Spike-specific TCRs came after two AZD1222 doses. Only a handful of AZD1222 recipients tested seropositive at baseline. There were repertoire samples only from the period after the peak T cell response.

Profiled with immunoSEQ multiplex PCR; TCRdb holds only in-frame clones, not every one. The sample lists more than 85,000 clones; 70% to 90% were seen once. In regard to this clone: The antigen remains undetermined.

The source material was peripheral blood, sampled on day 0 of AZD1222 vaccination. This sequence originates from an adult in good health.

Written as DNA, the CDR3 is TGTGCCACCCGGGTGACGGAAAATTCACCCCTCCACTTT. Translation: CATRVTENSPLHF. The rearrangement links TRBV7-2 to TRBJ1-6, with D unresolved. With 10 bases removed from V and 7 bases from J, the gap between germline ends came to 14 bases. This CDR3 is 13 amino acids long. Germline lookup yields CDR1 SGHTA and CDR2 FQGNSA.